The 3 T cell receptor beta chains listed next were all sequenced from one sample in a study of response to subunit inactivated influenza vaccine. TCRdb used MiXCR to reprocess the RT-PCR reads, holding one entry per CDR3 protein. There are over 800,000 distinct CDR3 sequences in the sample; 21% occur only once, and roughly a tenth lies in the top ten. The sample was PBMCs from blood, taken about 5 days after vaccination. The source is a man between 45 and 60 years old who received an inactivated influenza vaccine.

On this clonotype itself: One end of the junction does not line up with germline, which may come from a read error. The chain uses TRBV2 and TRBJ2-5; D possibly corresponds to TRBD2 (6 bases). CDR1 is SNHLY and CDR2 is FYNNEI in the germline V gene. This CDR3 is 12 amino acids long. The CDR3 reads CAIQTRRDPVFF. Written as DNA, the CDR3 is TGTGCCATCCAGACTAGAAGAGACCCAGTATTCTTC.

This clonotype was seen only a few times. The gene calls are TRBV7-8 and TRBJ1-5; D is possibly TRBD1 (6 bases). The CDR3 extends over 15 amino acids. Germline loops: CDR1 SGHVS, CDR2 FQNEAQ. V lost 3 bases and J 3 bases, leaving 12 bases between the germline ends. The CDR3 is CASSFTGFVNQPQHF. For the CDR3, the DNA is TGTGCCAGCAGCTTCACAGGGTTTGTCAATCAGCCCCAGCATTTT.

The V and J genes are TRBV24-1 and TRBJ1-4; D remains ambiguous. Trimming pared 7 bases from V and 4 bases from J, leaving 12 bases between. The germline CDR1 and CDR2 sequences are KGHDR and SFDVKD. The length of the CDR3 is 14 residues. The CDR3 reads CATSESGVNEKLFF. The CDR3 nucleotides are TGTGCCACCAGCGAGTCGGGTGTTAATGAAAAACTGTTTTTT.